Below, 30 T cell receptor beta chains from the same sample are listed, as sequenced in a study of blood T cell repertoires in COVID-19. Assay: immunoSEQ multiplex PCR; the TCRdb copy retains only in-frame clones and omits some. The table records 300,000 to 400,000 clones, approximately 85% of them present only once. The sample consisted of peripheral blood. The receptors were sampled from a human donor in a cohort sampled during active COVID-19.

This clone was seen only a few times. The J gene is TRBJ1-2, the V gene TRBV18, with D possibly matching TRBD1 (6 bases). This CDR3 spans 15 amino acids. The germline gives CDR1 KGHSH, CDR2 LQKENI. V was shortened by 1 base and J by 5 bases, with 14 bases between the two germline ends. The CDR3 sequence is CASSPRPDSPYGYTF. As DNA, the CDR3 is TGTGCCAGCTCACCACGACCGGACAGCCCTTATGGCTACACCTTC.

This chain joins TRBV7-8 and TRBJ2-1, with 7 nucleotides matching TRBD1. The germline V gene encodes CDR1 SGHVS and CDR2 FQNEAQ. V dropped 4 bases and J dropped 6; count of bases not matched to a gene: 9. The CDR3 has 15 residues. The CDR3 is CASSSDREPANEQFF. CDR3 nucleotides: TGTGCCAGCAGCTCCGACAGGGAACCTGCCAATGAGCAGTTCTTC.

The chain joins TRBV2 to TRBJ1-2; D is perhaps TRBD1 (6 bases). Germline V gene lookup returns CDR1 SNHLY and CDR2 FYNNEI. The CDR3 is made up of 14 amino acids. Trimming removed 5 bases from V and 1 base from J, with 11 bases in between. The chain's CDR3 is CASSLTGGNYGYTF. The DNA for the CDR3 is TGTGCCAGCAGTCTGACAGGAGGTAACTATGGCTACACCTTC.

In the case of this clone: Distinct nucleotide sequences in the sample also encode this CDR3. V is TRBV3-1 (or the pseudogene TRBV3-2) and J is TRBJ2-3; the match to TRBD2 covers 9 bases. Germline values: CDR1 LGHDT, CDR2 YNNKEL (reference sequence). The CDR3 sequence is 15 residues long. Trimming at V came to 4 bases and at J to 0 bases, leaving 2 bases not matched to a gene. CDR3 sequence reads: CASSPTSGSTDTQYF. In nucleotides, the CDR3 is TGTGCCAGCAGCCCGACTAGCGGTAGCACAGATACGCAGTATTTT.

The gene calls are TRBV10-3 and TRBJ1-3; D uncertain. The CDR3 spans 15 residues. Trimming left V 0 bases short and J 0 bases short, with 6 bases between. CDR1 ENHRY and CDR2 SYGVKD come from the germline V gene. The CDR3 sequence is CAISESINSGNTIYF. DNA for the CDR3: TGTGCCATCAGTGAGTCTATAAACTCTGGAAACACCATATATTTT.

The gene calls are TRBV6-5 and TRBJ2-1, with 14 positions matching TRBD2. The CDR3 contains 15 residues. CDR1 is MNHEY, CDR2 SVGAGI, per germline. The V gene end was trimmed by 2 bases and the J gene end by 6 bases; junction bases not matched to a gene: 0. The CDR3, as DNA: TGTGCCAGCAGTTACGGGACTAGCGGGGGCAATGAGCAGTTCTTC. Translating gives CASSYGTSGGNEQFF.

The chain has TRBV6-5 and TRBJ2-5; D remains unclear. The CDR3 sequence is 12 residues long. Trimming cost V 6 bases and J 5 bases, with 10 bases left between them. Germline loops: CDR1 MNHEY, CDR2 SVGAGI. The CDR3 bases are TGTGCCAGCAGCGCGGAGAGGGAGACCCAGTACTTC. Protein product: CASSAERETQYF.

The chain recombines TRBV18 with TRBJ1-2, with D possibly TRBD1 on 5 matching bases. The CDR3 spans 18 residues. Trimming took 2 bases from V and 2 from J, leaving 21 bases between them. Germline V lookup: CDR1 KGHSH, CDR2 LQKENI. DNA for the CDR3: TGTGCCAGCTCACCAGTGTATTCCCCCATGACAGAGAACTATGGCTACACCTTC. This gives the protein CASSPVYSPMTENYGYTF. The full variable domain, completed using reference TRBV18 and TRBJ1-2, is NAGVMQNPRHLVRRRGQEARLRCSPMKGHSHVYWYRQLPEEGLKFMVYLQKENIIDESGMPKERFSAEFPKEGPSILRIQQVVRGDSAAYFCASSPVYSPMTENYGYTFGSGTRLTVV.

The chain recombines TRBV6-2 or TRBV6-3 with TRBJ1-5; the match to TRBD1 covers 7 bases. The CDR3 sequence is 14 residues long. With V trimmed by 2 bases and J by 6 bases, 4 bases remained unmatched. CDR1 is MNHEY and CDR2 is SVGEGT in the germline V gene. The CDR3 sequence is CASSYGGGGQPQHF. The CDR3 region has the DNA TGTGCCAGCAGTTACGGAGGGGGCGGTCAGCCCCAGCATTTT.

The chain links TRBV7-2 to TRBJ2-2; D may be TRBD2 (6 bases). V lost 4 bases to trimming and J lost 7 bases, with 10 bases between them. Germline lookup yields CDR1 SGHTA and CDR2 FQGNSA. The CDR3 runs 13 residues. CDR3 residues: CASSSLGGGELFF. CDR3 bases: TGTGCCAGCAGCTCCCTCGGGGGCGGGGAGCTGTTTTTT.

The V call is TRBV28, the J call TRBJ1-5; the D is unclear. The CDR3 length is 14 residues. V lost 4 bases and J 4 bases, leaving 11 bases between the germline ends. CDR1 MDHEN and CDR2 SYDVKM come from the germline V gene. CDR3 coding DNA: TGTGCCAGCAGTTCGTGGAGACGAAATCAGCCCCAGCATTTT. Translation gives CASSSWRRNQPQHF.

The chain employs TRBV18 and TRBJ2-7, with D tentatively TRBD1 (6 bases). The germline CDR1 and CDR2 sequences are KGHSH and LQKENI. CDR3 length equals 15 residues. V gave up 0 bases and J gave up 6 bases, with 15 bases separating them. This chain's CDR3 is CASSPPVPGVGEQYF. The CDR3 DNA reads as TGTGCCAGCTCACCACCTGTGCCAGGGGTAGGCGAGCAGTACTTC.

The V call is TRBV5-4, the J call TRBJ2-3; TRBD2 matches 8 bases. Trimming took 3 bases from V and 4 from J; bases not matched to a gene: 7. The CDR3 has 15 amino acids. CDR1 is SGHNT, CDR2 YYREEE, per germline (reference sequence). The CDR3 here is CASSYGGALSDTQYF. The CDR3 DNA sequence: TGTGCCAGCAGCTACGGGGGGGCCTTGTCAGATACGCAGTATTTT.

The V and J genes are TRBV27 and TRBJ1-2; D call uncertain. Trimming took 5 bases from V and 3 from J, leaving 16 bases between them. Germline-derived CDR1 and CDR2 are MNHEY and SMNVEV (reference sequence). This CDR3 is built from 15 residues. DNA for the CDR3: TGTGCCAGCAGTCTGGGCGTCTTTGGTGACTATGGCTACACCTTC. Amino acids: CASSLGVFGDYGYTF.

The chain employs TRBV24-1 and TRBJ2-2; 10 bases match TRBD2. With 6 bases clipped from V and 4 bases from J, the junction kept 19 bases outside the gene matches. Germline V gene data show CDR1 as KGHDR and CDR2 as SFDVKD. The CDR3 is 20 amino acids. The DNA for the CDR3 is TGTGCCACCAGTTCAACATGGAGCGGGGGGGCCTCGAGAAGCACCGGGGAGCTGTTTTTT. It translates to CATSSTWSGGASRSTGELFF.

The genes are TRBV28 and TRBJ2-7; D gene ambiguous. The CDR3 has 12 amino acids. Per the germline V gene, CDR1 is MDHEN and CDR2 is SYDVKM. V was trimmed by 4 bases and J by 2 bases, leaving 6 bases between them. This CDR3 reads CASSSPAYEQYF. In DNA, the CDR3 is TGTGCCAGCAGTTCCCCAGCCTACGAGCAGTACTTC.

This rearrangement joins TRBV3-1 (or the pseudogene TRBV3-2) to TRBJ2-4; 8 bases are a match to TRBD1. The CDR3 is 15 residues long. CDR1 LGHDT and CDR2 YNNKEL come from the germline V gene (reference sequence). J gave up 5 bases and V 2 bases, and 5 bases lay outside the gene matches. CDR3 nucleotides: TGTGCCAGCAGCCAAATGCCAGGGGGCCAAAACATTCAGTACTTC. As protein: CASSQMPGGQNIQYF.

Sample share makes this clone medium-sized (0.01 to 0.1%). The rearrangement joins TRBV29-1 to TRBJ2-1; 7 nucleotides line up with TRBD1. The germline V gene has CDR1 SQVTM and CDR2 ANQGSEA. The CDR3 has 16 amino acids. The ends lost 3 bases at V and 2 bases at J; junction bases unmatched: 10. CDR3 nucleotide sequence: TGCAGCGTTGAGGGCGTAACAGGGGTAACCTACAATGAGCAGTTCTTC. Translation: CSVEGVTGVTYNEQFF.

This clone was seen more than once but under ten times. The chain carries TRBV25-1 and TRBJ2-1, with 8 nucleotides matching TRBD2. This CDR3 is 17 amino acids long. The trim removed 2 bases at V and 8 bases at J, leaving 14 bases unmatched. Germline assignment: CDR1 MGHDK and CDR2 SYGVNS. The CDR3 DNA sequence: TGTGCCAGCAGTGAACTTGAAGGTCGGGGGGGTCTCTATGAGCAGTTCTTC. This encodes CASSELEGRGGLYEQFF. The whole variable domain, filled in from reference TRBV25-1 and TRBJ2-1, reads EADIYQTPRYLVIGTGKKITLECSQTMGHDKMYWYQQDPGMELHLIHYSYGVNSTEKGDLSSESTVSRIRTEHFPLTLESARPSHTSQYLCASSELEGRGGLYEQFFGPGTRLTVL.

The rearrangement links TRBV6-5 to TRBJ2-7, with 11 bases that match TRBD2. This CDR3 is 15 amino acids long. V shed 6 bases, J shed 2 bases, and the junction held 6 bases outside the gene matches. In germline, CDR1 is MNHEY, CDR2 SVGAGI. CDR3 loop: CASSPASGGTYEQYF. In nucleotides, the CDR3 is TGTGCCAGCAGCCCAGCTAGCGGGGGGACCTACGAGCAGTACTTC.

This chain links TRBV7-9 with TRBJ2-6; D is perhaps TRBD1 (5 bases). Trimming took off 2 bases at V and 1 base at J, with 9 bases between the two ends. The CDR3 length is 16 residues. Germline V gene data show CDR1 as SEHNR and CDR2 as FQNEAQ (reference sequence). CDR3 sequence: CASSLTGGSGANVLTF. CDR3 nucleotide sequence: TGTGCCAGCAGCTTAACAGGCGGATCTGGGGCCAACGTCCTGACTTTC.

The rearrangement uses TRBV7-8 and TRBJ2-3, with 14 bases identical to TRBD2. V lost 5 bases to trimming and J lost 4 bases; unmatched junction nucleotides: 8. From germline, CDR1 is SGHVS and CDR2 FQNEAQ. The CDR3 extends over 17 amino acids. Written as DNA, the CDR3 is TGTGCCAGCAGCGTTGGACTAGCGGGGGGAGGTGCAGATACGCAGTATTTT. It codes for CASSVGLAGGGADTQYF.

This chain links TRBV6-5 with TRBJ1-2; D unresolved. CDR3 length: 15 residues. Germline CDR1 is MNHEY and CDR2 is SVGAGI. Trimming left V 7 bases short and J 2 bases short, with 17 bases between. CDR3 bases: TGTGCCAGCAATTTTATGCCGCGCGTAAACTATGGCTACACCTTC. As protein: CASNFMPRVNYGYTF.

The rearrangement links TRBV27 to TRBJ2-5; 10 bases match TRBD2. The CDR3 consists of 16 residues. Trimming cost V 5 bases and J 5 bases; bases outside gene matches: 11. Germline V gene sequence: CDR1 MNHEY, CDR2 SMNVEV (reference sequence). CDR3 in amino acids: CASSLGASGGLETQYF. CDR3 bases: TGTGCCAGCAGTCTGGGGGCTAGCGGGGGACTGGAGACCCAGTACTTC.

V and J are TRBV30 and TRBJ1-2; 7 positions match TRBD1. Germline V gives CDR1 GTSNPN, CDR2 SVGIG (reference sequence). Losses at the gene ends were 0 bases for V and 8 bases for J; bases not matched to a gene: 9. The CDR3 is made up of 14 amino acids. The CDR3 nucleotides read TGTGCCTGGAGTGTACCCGACAGGGACTGGGGCTACACCTTC. This codes for CAWSVPDRDWGYTF.

This sequence joins TRBV5-6 and TRBJ2-4; D is perhaps TRBD1 (5 bases). The CDR3 extends over 14 amino acids. Trimming cost V 5 bases and J 2 bases, with 11 bases left between them. From germline, CDR1 is SGHDT and CDR2 YYEEEE. CDR3 residues: CASRLQDTKNIQYF. CDR3 DNA: TGTGCCAGCAGGCTACAGGATACCAAAAACATTCAGTACTTC.

The chain joins TRBV18 to TRBJ1-1, with TRBD1 identical over 7 bases. Losses at the gene ends were 4 bases for V and 1 base for J; bases not matched to a gene: 6. Germline V gene sequence: CDR1 KGHSH, CDR2 LQKENI. The CDR3 totals 15 residues. The CDR3 DNA is TGTGCCAGCTCACAGGGGGCGTGGGGGAACACTGAAGCTTTCTTT. As protein: CASSQGAWGNTEAFF.

The gene calls are TRBV10-1 and TRBJ1-5, with TRBD1 matching 7 bases. The trim removed 5 bases at V and 0 bases at J, leaving 13 bases unmatched. Germline values: CDR1 WNHNN, CDR2 SYGVQD (reference sequence). The CDR3 has 18 residues. For the CDR3, the DNA is TGCGCCAGCAGTCTCTCCGGGACAGATTATTATAGCAATCAGCCCCAGCATTTT. This gives the protein CASSLSGTDYYSNQPQHF.

The chain employs TRBV6-1 and TRBJ1-2; no reliable D call. The germline V gene has CDR1 MNHNS and CDR2 SASEGT. V dropped 3 bases and J dropped 4 bases, with 6 bases sitting between them. This CDR3 contains 12 residues. In DNA form, the CDR3 reads TGTGCCAGCAGTGACACCAGCTATGGCTACACCTTC. This sequence encodes CASSDTSYGYTF.

V is TRBV27 and J is TRBJ2-2; no clear D. Germline CDR1 MNHEY, CDR2 SMNVEV (reference sequence). V was shortened by 2 bases and J by 0 bases, with 4 bases between the two germline ends. CDR3 size: 14 residues. The CDR3 nucleotides read TGTGCCAGCAGTTTAAGCCCGAACACCGGGGAGCTGTTTTTT. Protein: CASSLSPNTGELFF.